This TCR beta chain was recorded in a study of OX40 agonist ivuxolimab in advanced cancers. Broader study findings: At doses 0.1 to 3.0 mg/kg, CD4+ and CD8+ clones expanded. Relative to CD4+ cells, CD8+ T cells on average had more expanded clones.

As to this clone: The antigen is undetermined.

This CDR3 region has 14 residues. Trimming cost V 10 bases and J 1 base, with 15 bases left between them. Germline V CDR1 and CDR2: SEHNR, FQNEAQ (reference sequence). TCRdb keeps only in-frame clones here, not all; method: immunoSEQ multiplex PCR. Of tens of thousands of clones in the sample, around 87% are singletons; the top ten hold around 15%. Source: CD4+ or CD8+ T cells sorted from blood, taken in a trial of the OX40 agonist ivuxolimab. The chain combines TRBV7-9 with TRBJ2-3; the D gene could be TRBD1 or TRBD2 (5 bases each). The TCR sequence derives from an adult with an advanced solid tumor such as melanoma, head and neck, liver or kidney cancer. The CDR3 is CANLTGPGTDTQYF. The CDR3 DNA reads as TGTGCCAACCTAACGGGACCGGGCACAGATACGCAGTATTTT.